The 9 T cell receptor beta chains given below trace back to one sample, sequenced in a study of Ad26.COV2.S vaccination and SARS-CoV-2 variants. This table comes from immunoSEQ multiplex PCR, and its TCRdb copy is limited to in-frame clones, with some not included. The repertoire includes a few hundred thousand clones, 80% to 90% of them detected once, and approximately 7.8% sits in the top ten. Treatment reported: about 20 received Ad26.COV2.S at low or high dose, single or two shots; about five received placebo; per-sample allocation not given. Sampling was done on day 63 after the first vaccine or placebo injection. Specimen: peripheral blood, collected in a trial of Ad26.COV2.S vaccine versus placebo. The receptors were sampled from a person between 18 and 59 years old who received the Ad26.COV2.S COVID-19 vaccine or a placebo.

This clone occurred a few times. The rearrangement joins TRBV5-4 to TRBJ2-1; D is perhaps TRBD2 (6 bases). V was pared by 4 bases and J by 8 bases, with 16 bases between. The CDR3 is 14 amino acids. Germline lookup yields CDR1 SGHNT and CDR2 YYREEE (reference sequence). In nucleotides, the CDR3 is TGTGCCAGCAGCGTAGGCAACATAGCGGATGAGCAGTTCTTC. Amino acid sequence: CASSVGNIADEQFF. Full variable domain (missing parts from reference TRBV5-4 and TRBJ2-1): ETGVTQSPTHLIKTRGQQVTLRCSSQSGHNTVSWYQQALGQGPQFIFQYYREEENGRGNFPPRFSGLQFPNYSSELNVNALELDDSALYLCASSVGNIADEQFFGPGTRLTVL.

The CDR3 is CASSQDRAHEQYF. CDR3 in DNA: TGTGCCAGCAGCCAGGACAGGGCCCACGAGCAGTACTTC. The chain carries TRBV2 and TRBJ2-7, with TRBD1 matching over 8 bases. The V and J ends lost 6 bases and 5 bases, in that order; junction bases with no gene match: 6. The germline gives CDR1 SNHLY, CDR2 FYNNEI. This CDR3 has 13 residues.

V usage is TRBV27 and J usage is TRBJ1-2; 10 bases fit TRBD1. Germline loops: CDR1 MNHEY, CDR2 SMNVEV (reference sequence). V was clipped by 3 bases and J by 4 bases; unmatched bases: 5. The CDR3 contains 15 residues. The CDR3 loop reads CASSLGQGLIYGYTF. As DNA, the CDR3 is TGTGCCAGCAGTTTGGGACAGGGGTTGATCTATGGCTACACCTTC.

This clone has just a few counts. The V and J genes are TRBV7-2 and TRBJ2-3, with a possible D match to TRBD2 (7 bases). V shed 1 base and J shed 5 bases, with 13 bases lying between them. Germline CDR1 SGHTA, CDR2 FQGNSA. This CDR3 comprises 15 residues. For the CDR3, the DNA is TGTGCCAGCAGCTTAGTTGCGGGGGCGGGAGATACGCAGTATTTT. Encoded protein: CASSLVAGAGDTQYF.

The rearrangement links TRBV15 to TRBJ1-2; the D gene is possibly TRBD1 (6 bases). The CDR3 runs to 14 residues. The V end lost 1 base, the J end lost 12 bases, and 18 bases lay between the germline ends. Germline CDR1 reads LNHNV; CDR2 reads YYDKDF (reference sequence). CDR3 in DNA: TGTGCCACCAGCAGAGGAGGGGGGGCCCTTACTAACACCTTC. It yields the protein CATSRGGGALTNTF.

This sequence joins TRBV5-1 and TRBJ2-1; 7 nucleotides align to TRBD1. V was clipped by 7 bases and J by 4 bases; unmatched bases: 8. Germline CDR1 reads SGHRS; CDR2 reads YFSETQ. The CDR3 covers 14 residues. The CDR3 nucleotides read TGCGCCAGCTTCCTGGGACAGAGTTACAATGAGCAGTTCTTC. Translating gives CASFLGQSYNEQFF.

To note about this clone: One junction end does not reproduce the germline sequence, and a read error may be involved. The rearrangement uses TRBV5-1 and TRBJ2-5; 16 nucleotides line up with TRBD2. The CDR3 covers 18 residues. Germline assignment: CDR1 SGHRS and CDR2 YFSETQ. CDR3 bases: TGCGCCAGCAGCCCAGGGACTAGCGGGAGGGCGGACCAACAGACCCAGTACTTC. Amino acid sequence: CASSPGTSGRADQQTQYF.

Written as DNA, the CDR3 is TGTGCCAGTAGTACGAGCTTCGGAGAAAAACTGTTTTTT. Translation: CASSTSFGEKLFF. V and J are TRBV19 and TRBJ1-4; D is unclear. The V end was cut by 4 bases, the J end by 8 bases, with 11 bases between. The CDR3 loop spans 13 amino acids. Germline values: CDR1 LNHDA, CDR2 SQIVND (reference sequence).

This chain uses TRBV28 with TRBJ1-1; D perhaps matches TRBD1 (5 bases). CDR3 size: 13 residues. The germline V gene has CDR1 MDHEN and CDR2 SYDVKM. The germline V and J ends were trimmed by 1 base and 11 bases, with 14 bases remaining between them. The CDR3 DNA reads TGTGCCAGCAGTTTATTGCCAGGGAGGGGCGCTTTCTTT. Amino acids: CASSLLPGRGAFF. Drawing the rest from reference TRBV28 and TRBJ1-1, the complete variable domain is DVKVTQSSRYLVKRTGEKVFLECVQDMDHENMFWYRQDPGLGLRLIYFSYDVKMKEKGDIPEGYSVSREKKERFSLILESASTNQTSMYLCASSLLPGRGAFFGQGTRLTVV.